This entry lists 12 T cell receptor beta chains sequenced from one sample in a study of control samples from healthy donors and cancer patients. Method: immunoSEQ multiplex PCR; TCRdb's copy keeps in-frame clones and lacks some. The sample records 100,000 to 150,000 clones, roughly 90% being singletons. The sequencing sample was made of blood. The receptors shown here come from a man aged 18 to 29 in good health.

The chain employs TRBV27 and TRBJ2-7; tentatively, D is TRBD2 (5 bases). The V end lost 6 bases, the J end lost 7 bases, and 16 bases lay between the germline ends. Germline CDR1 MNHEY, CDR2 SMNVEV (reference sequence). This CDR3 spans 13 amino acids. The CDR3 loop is CASRQTRGNEQYF. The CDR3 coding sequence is TGTGCCAGCAGGCAAACCCGGGGAAATGAGCAGTACTTC.

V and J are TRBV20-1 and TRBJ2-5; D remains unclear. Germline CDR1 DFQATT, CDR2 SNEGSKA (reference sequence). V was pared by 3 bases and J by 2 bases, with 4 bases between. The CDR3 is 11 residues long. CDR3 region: CSARGQETQYF. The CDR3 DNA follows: TGCAGTGCTAGGGGACAAGAGACCCAGTACTTC.

In nucleotides, the CDR3 is TGTGCCAGCAGTGAACGTCTAGCGGGGAGTAATGAGCAGTTCTTC. Encoded protein: CASSERLAGSNEQFF. The rearrangement uses TRBV2 and TRBJ2-1; 9 nucleotides match TRBD2. J was trimmed by 7 bases and V by 2 bases; bases with no gene match: 6. CDR1 SNHLY and CDR2 FYNNEI come from the germline V gene. The CDR3 contains 15 residues.

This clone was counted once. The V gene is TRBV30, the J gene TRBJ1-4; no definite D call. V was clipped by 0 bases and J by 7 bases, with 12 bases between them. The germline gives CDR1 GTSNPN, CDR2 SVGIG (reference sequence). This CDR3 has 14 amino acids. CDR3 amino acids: CAWSVSPRSEKLFF. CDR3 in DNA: TGTGCCTGGAGTGTGTCCCCGAGGAGTGAAAAACTGTTTTTT.

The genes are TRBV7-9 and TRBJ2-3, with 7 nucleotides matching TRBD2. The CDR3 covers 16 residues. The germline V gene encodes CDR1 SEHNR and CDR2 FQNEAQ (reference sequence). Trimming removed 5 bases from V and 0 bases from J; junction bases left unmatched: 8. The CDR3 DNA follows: TGTGCCAGCAGCCCCTATGGGGGGGAAAGCACAGATACGCAGTATTTT. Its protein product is CASSPYGGESTDTQYF. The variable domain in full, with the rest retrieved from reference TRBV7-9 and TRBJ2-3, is DTGVSQNPRHKITKRGQNVTFRCDPISEHNRLYWYRQTLGQGPEFLTYFQNEAQLEKSRLLSDRFSAERPKGSFSTLEIQRTEQGDSAMYLCASSPYGGESTDTQYFGPGTRLTVL.

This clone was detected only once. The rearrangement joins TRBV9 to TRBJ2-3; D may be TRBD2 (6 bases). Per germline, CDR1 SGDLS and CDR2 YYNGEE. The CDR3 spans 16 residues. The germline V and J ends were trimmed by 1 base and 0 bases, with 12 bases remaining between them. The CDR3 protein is CASSVSASGSTDTQYF. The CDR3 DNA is TGTGCCAGCAGCGTATCGGCCAGCGGGAGCACAGATACGCAGTATTTT.

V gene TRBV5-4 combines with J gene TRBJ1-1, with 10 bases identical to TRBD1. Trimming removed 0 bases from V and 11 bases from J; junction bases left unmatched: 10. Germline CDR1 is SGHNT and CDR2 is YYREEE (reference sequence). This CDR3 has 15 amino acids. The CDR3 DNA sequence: TGTGCCAGCAGCTTGGCGGGACAGGGGTTGGTTGCGGCTTTCTTT. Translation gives CASSLAGQGLVAAFF.

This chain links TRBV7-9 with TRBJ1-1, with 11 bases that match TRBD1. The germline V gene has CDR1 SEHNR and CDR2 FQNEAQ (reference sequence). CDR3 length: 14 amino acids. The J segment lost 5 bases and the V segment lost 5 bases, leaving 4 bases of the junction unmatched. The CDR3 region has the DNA TGTGCCAGCAGCGGATGGGACAGGGGGACTGAAGCTTTCTTT. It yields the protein CASSGWDRGTEAFF.

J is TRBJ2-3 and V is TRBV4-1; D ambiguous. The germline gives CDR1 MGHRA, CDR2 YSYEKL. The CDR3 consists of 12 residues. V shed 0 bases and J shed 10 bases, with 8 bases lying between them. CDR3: CASSQDQVAQYF. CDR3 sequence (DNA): TGCGCCAGCAGCCAAGATCAGGTAGCGCAGTATTTT.

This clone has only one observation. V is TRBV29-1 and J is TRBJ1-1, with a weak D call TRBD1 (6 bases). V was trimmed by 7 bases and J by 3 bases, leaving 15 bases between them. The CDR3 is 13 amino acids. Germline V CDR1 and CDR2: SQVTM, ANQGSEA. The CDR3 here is CSARTARDTEAFF. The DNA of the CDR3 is TGCAGCGCCAGGACAGCCCGGGACACTGAAGCTTTCTTT.

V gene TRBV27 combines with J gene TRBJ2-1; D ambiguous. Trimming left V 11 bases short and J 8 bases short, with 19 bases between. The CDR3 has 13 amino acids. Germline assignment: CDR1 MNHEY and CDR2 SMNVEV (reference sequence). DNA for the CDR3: TGTGCCTCGAACCGGCTAGGCCGACATGAGCAGTTCTTC. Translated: CASNRLGRHEQFF.

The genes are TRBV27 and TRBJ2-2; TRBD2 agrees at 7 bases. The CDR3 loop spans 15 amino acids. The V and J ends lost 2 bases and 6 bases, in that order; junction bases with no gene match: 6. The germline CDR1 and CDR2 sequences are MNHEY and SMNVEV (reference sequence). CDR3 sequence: CASSLLGGDSGELFF. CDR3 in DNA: TGTGCCAGCAGTTTACTGGGGGGGGATTCCGGGGAGCTGTTTTTT.